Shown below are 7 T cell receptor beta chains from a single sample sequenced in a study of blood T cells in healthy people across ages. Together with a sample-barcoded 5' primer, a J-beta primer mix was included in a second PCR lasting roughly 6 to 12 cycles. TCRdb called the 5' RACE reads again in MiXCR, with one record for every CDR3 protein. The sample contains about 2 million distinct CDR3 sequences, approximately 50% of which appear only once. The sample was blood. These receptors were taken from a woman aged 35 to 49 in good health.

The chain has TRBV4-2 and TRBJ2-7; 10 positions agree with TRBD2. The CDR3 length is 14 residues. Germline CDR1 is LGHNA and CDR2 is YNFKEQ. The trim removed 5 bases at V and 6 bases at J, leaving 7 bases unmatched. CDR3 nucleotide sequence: TGTGCCAGCAGCGAAGCTAGCGGGGGATCCGAGCAGTACTTC. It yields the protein CASSEASGGSEQYF.

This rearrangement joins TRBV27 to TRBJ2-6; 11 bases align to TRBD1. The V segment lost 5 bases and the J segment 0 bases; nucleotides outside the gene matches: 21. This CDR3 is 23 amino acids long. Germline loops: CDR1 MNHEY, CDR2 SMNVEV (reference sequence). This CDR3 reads CASSPWDRGFEKFLSSGANVLTF. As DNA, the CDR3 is TGTGCCAGCAGTCCCTGGGACAGGGGGTTCGAAAAGTTCCTTAGCTCTGGGGCCAACGTCCTGACTTTC.

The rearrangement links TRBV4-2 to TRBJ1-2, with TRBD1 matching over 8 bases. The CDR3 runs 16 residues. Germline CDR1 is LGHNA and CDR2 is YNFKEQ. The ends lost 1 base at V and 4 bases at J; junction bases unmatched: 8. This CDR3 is CASSQVQDRDVYGYTF. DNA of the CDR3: TGTGCCAGCAGCCAAGTCCAGGACAGGGATGTCTATGGCTACACCTTC.

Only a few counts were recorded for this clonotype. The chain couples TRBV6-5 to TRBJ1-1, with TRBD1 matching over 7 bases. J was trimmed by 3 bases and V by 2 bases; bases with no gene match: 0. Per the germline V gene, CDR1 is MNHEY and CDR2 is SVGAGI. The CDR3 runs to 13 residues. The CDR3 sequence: CASSYGTDTEAFF. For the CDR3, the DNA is TGTGCCAGCAGTTACGGGACAGACACTGAAGCTTTCTTT.

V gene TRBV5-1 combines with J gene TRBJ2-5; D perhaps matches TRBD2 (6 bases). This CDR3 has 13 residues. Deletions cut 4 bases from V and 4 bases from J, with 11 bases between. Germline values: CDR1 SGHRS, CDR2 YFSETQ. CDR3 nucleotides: TGCGCCAGCAGCCCTCCGGGGGTAGAGACCCAGTACTTC. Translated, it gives CASSPPGVETQYF. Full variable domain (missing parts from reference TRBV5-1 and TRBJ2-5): KAGVTQTPRYLIKTRGQQVTLSCSPISGHRSVSWYQQTPGQGLQFLFEYFSETQRNKGNFPGRFSGRQFSNSRSEMNVSTLELGDSALYLCASSPPGVETQYFGPGTRLLVL.

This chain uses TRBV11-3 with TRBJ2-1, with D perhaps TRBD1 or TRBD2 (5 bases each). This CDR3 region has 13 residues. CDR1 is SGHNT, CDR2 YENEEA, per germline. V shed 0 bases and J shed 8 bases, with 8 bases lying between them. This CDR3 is CASSLEGEYEQFF. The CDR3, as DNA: TGTGCCAGCAGCTTAGAAGGGGAGTATGAGCAGTTCTTC.

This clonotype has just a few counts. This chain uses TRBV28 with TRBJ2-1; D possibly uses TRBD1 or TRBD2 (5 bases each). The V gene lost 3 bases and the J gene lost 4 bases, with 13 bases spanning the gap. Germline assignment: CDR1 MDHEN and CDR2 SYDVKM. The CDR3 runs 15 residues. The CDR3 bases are TGTGCCAGCAGTTTCTCCAGGGAGAATTACAATGAGCAGTTCTTC. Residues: CASSFSRENYNEQFF.